The following is a TCR beta chain sequence with its context. Its antigen is not identified. cDNA synthesis used the whole RNA isolate, giving expressed TCRB sequences. Measured with immunoSEQ multiplex PCR; TCRdb has only the in-frame clones, and not every one. The sample has hundreds of thousands of clones, 13% seen once; the top ten hold approximately 0.021%. This sample is part of a study of beta chain features in type 1 diabetes. Looking at the study overall: In all, roughly 98,000,000 sorted cells from all samples were analyzed. General observations from the study: Type 1 diabetes patients showed a moderate but significant shortening of TCRB CDR3s in all four CD4+ subsets. A closer apparent resemblance between naive, central memory and Treg TCRB repertoires was seen in patients than in healthy donors. Although PCR might favor shorter templates, it would do so equally in patients and controls.

The sequence derives from a young man with type 1 diabetes. Sequenced sample: naive CD4+ T cells from blood.

The CDR3, as DNA: TGTGCCAGCAGCCGGGGCGGCAGGGACCCAGATACGCAGTATTTT. Translated: CASSRGGRDPDTQYF. The chain couples TRBV5-4 to TRBJ2-3; D may be TRBD1 or TRBD2 (5 bases each). V lost 4 bases to trimming and J lost 4 bases, with 16 bases between them. CDR3 length: 15 amino acids. Germline V CDR1 and CDR2: SGHNT, YYREEE (reference sequence).